The present T cell receptor beta chain was sequenced within a study of T cell responses to AZD1222 COVID-19 vaccine. Study-wide results and caveats: Vaccination with two AZD1222 doses was followed by a rise in Spike-specific TCR breadth and depth.

Only in-frame clones appear in the TCRdb table, and some are missing; sequencing was by immunoSEQ multiplex PCR. This sample has about 160,000 clones, with 85% to 95% found just once. A remark on this clone: Its target is unknown.

Losses at the gene ends were 0 bases for V and 3 bases for J; bases not matched to a gene: 3. The CDR3 has 15 amino acids. Germline CDR1 SGHRS, CDR2 YFSETQ. Pooling was applied to second doses at about 4 or about 12 weeks. The specimen was peripheral blood, collected 28 days after the second AZD1222 dose. The chain employs TRBV5-1 and TRBJ1-3; the match to TRBD1 covers 7 bases. The clonotype originates from an adult who received the AZD1222 COVID-19 vaccine. The DNA for the CDR3 is TGCGCCAGCAGCTTGGGGCAGGGGGATGGAAACACCATATATTTT. Encoded protein: CASSLGQGDGNTIYF. The variable domain in full, with the rest retrieved from reference TRBV5-1 and TRBJ1-3, is KAGVTQTPRYLIKTRGQQVTLSCSPISGHRSVSWYQQTPGQGLQFLFEYFSETQRNKGNFPGRFSGRQFSNSRSEMNVSTLELGDSALYLCASSLGQGDGNTIYFGEGSWLTVV.